This T cell receptor (beta chain) was recovered during a study of shared clonotypes between healthy human individuals. General study results and limits: The sharing of roughly 5% of naive CD4 clonotypes was seen across a few donors.

The protocol was immunoSEQ multiplex PCR, while the TCRdb copy is restricted to in-frame clones and leaves out a portion. The profile shows a few million clones, about 90% of them singletons. About this clone: What it binds is unknown.

Sequenced input: naive CD4+ T cells from PBMCs. Indicated subset: CD45RA+ positively selected. This sequence originates from a man younger than 35 in good health. Some clones in this sample may be carry-over from other donors' samples.

The CDR3 coding sequence is TGTGCCAGCAGCCAAGATGAACGGTACCCCACAGATACGCAGTATTTT. Translating it yields CASSQDERYPTDTQYF. The chain uses TRBV4-2 and TRBJ2-3, with D hard to call. From germline, CDR1 is LGHNA and CDR2 YNFKEQ. V was shortened by 0 bases and J by 2 bases, with 12 bases between the two germline ends. The length of the CDR3 is 16 residues.